These 24 T cell receptor beta chains originate from one sample sequenced in a study of long-term antiretroviral therapy in people with HIV. The assay used was immunoSEQ (version v3.0), run at survey level. The method was immunoSEQ multiplex PCR; TCRdb's version includes in-frame clones alone and lacks a portion of them. This table has approximately 32,000 clones, roughly four fifths appearing once. The sequencing used unsorted PBMCs, collected 0.3 years after starting antiretroviral therapy. The receptors shown here come from a young man with HIV.

The CDR3 sequence is CASSQLKGGTGELFF. In DNA, the CDR3 is TGTGCCAGCAGTCAACTAAAGGGGGGCACCGGGGAGCTGTTTTTT. The chain links TRBV6-5 to TRBJ2-2, with D tentatively TRBD1 or TRBD2 (6 bases each). This CDR3 comprises 15 residues. V was trimmed by 5 bases and J by 4 bases, leaving 14 bases between them. The germline V gene encodes CDR1 MNHEY and CDR2 SVGAGI.

The J gene is TRBJ2-1, the V gene TRBV27; 11 positions agree with TRBD2. V lost 2 bases, J lost 4 bases, and 13 bases stayed unmatched. This CDR3 comprises 19 residues. Germline CDR1 is MNHEY and CDR2 is SMNVEV (reference sequence). The DNA for the CDR3 is TGTGCCAGCAGTTTAGGAATATCGACTAGCGGGACGTTATACAATGAGCAGTTCTTC. Encoded protein: CASSLGISTSGTLYNEQFF.

The gene calls are TRBV7-2 and TRBJ2-7, with D possibly TRBD1 on 6 matching bases. V was shortened by 5 bases and J by 0 bases, with 17 bases between the two germline ends. The CDR3 runs 16 residues. The germline CDR1 and CDR2 sequences are SGHTA and FQGNSA. CDR3 region: CASSASDRRRSYEQYF. The CDR3, as DNA: TGTGCCAGCAGCGCCTCTGACAGGCGACGCTCCTACGAGCAGTACTTC.

The chain couples TRBV4-3 to TRBJ1-1, with D possibly matching TRBD1 (6 bases). The CDR3 totals 17 residues. Germline CDR1 LGHNA, CDR2 YSLEER. Trimming left V 2 bases short and J 4 bases short, with 20 bases between. CDR3 sequence reads: CASSQIKWTDQGTEAFF. The CDR3 DNA reads as TGCGCCAGCAGCCAAATTAAGTGGACAGACCAGGGCACTGAAGCTTTCTTT.

The chain recombines TRBV27 with TRBJ2-1, with D perhaps being TRBD1 or TRBD2 (5 bases each). The CDR3 covers 15 residues. The ends were cut back, 0 bases at V and 4 bases at J, with 10 bases in the middle. Germline V lookup: CDR1 MNHEY, CDR2 SMNVEV (reference sequence). The CDR3 protein is CASSLSRGLYNEQFF. The CDR3 nucleotides are TGTGCCAGCAGTTTATCTCGGGGCCTATACAATGAGCAGTTCTTC.

CDR3 sequence: CASSRPGQVPYEQYF. The CDR3 DNA is TGTGCCAGCAGCCGGCCGGGACAGGTACCCTACGAGCAGTACTTC. The gene calls are TRBV7-2 and TRBJ2-7; 8 nucleotides agree with TRBD1. The V segment lost 5 bases and the J segment 2 bases; nucleotides outside the gene matches: 8. The CDR3 runs 15 residues. In germline, CDR1 is SGHTA, CDR2 FQGNSA.

The chain links TRBV30 to TRBJ2-2, with D uncertain. CDR1 and CDR2 from the germline V gene are GTSNPN and SVGIG (reference sequence). Trimming shortened V by 2 bases and J by 2 bases, and 9 bases separated the two germline ends. The CDR3 spans 14 residues. The CDR3 is CAWSKLTNTGELFF. CDR3 bases: TGTGCCTGGAGTAAGTTAACTAACACCGGGGAGCTGTTTTTT.

This rearrangement joins TRBV25-1 to TRBJ1-1; D is unclear. Trimming removed 4 bases at V and 2 bases at J, with 8 bases between. This CDR3 has 13 residues. CDR1 MGHDK and CDR2 SYGVNS come from the germline V gene. The CDR3 coding sequence is TGTGCCAGCAGTGTATTGGGCAACACTGAAGCTTTCTTT. Translated: CASSVLGNTEAFF. The whole variable domain, filled in from reference TRBV25-1 and TRBJ1-1, reads EADIYQTPRYLVIGTGKKITLECSQTMGHDKMYWYQQDPGMELHLIHYSYGVNSTEKGDLSSESTVSRIRTEHFPLTLESARPSHTSQYLCASSVLGNTEAFFGQGTRLTVV.

The chain uses TRBV7-2 and TRBJ2-7, with a possible D match to TRBD2 (5 bases). The CDR3 totals 14 residues. Germline values: CDR1 SGHTA, CDR2 FQGNSA. V was pared by 5 bases and J by 0 bases, with 11 bases between. The CDR3 DNA reads TGTGCCAGCAGCCCGTCGGGATACTCCTACGAGCAGTACTTC. It codes for CASSPSGYSYEQYF.

Notes on this clone: One end of the junction is discordant with germline, which a read error may explain. J is TRBJ1-5 and V is TRBV7-7; tentative D call: TRBD1 (6 bases). In germline, CDR1 is SSHAT, CDR2 FNYEAQ (reference sequence). This CDR3 is 14 amino acids long. The CDR3 nucleotides read TGTGCTAGCAGCCAGGGGCGCGGCAATCAGCCCCAGCATTTT. Protein: CASSQGRGNQPQHF. Full variable domain (rest looked up from reference TRBV7-7 and TRBJ1-5): GAGVSQSPRYKVTKRGQDVTLRCDPISSHATLYWYQQALGQGPEFLTYFNYEAQPDKSGLPSDRFSAERPEGSISTLTIQRTEQRDSAMYRCASSQGRGNQPQHFGDGTRLSIL.

The chain carries TRBV6-6 and TRBJ2-4, with D hard to call. Trimming took off 2 bases at V and 4 bases at J, with 12 bases between the two ends. Germline lookup yields CDR1 MNHNY and CDR2 SVGAGI (reference sequence). CDR3 length equals 15 residues. CDR3 sequence reads: CASSYDRAFKNIQYF. The DNA of the CDR3 is TGTGCCAGCAGTTACGACCGGGCCTTTAAAAACATTCAGTACTTC.

The chain employs TRBV11-1 and TRBJ2-1; 12 nucleotides agree with TRBD2. CDR3 length: 16 amino acids. Looked up from germline, CDR1 is SGHAT and CDR2 is FQDESV (reference sequence). V gave up 0 bases and J gave up 8 bases; unmatched junction bases: 5. The DNA of the CDR3 is TGTGCCAGCAGCTTAGCGACGGGACTAGCGGGCGATGAGCAGTTCTTC. Its translation: CASSLATGLAGDEQFF.

This rearrangement joins TRBV12-5 to TRBJ2-7; D uncertain. The length of the CDR3 is 13 residues. The V and J ends lost 1 base and 9 bases respectively, with 13 bases between them. The germline V gene has CDR1 LGHNT and CDR2 FRNRAP. The chain's CDR3 is CASGLGNGGRQYF. As DNA, the CDR3 is TGTGCTAGTGGTTTGGGAAACGGTGGTCGGCAGTACTTC.

This sequence joins TRBV18 and TRBJ1-5; D is possibly TRBD1 (6 bases). The V gene's germline CDR1 is KGHSH and CDR2 LQKENI. Trimming cost V 4 bases and J 5 bases, with 18 bases left between them. This CDR3 region has 16 residues. CDR3 sequence reads: CASSLEGVSGHQPQHF. CDR3 DNA: TGTGCCAGCTCACTAGAGGGGGTTTCGGGCCATCAGCCCCAGCATTTT.

The chain links TRBV5-8 to TRBJ2-3; TRBD2 agrees at 9 bases. The germline V gene encodes CDR1 SGHTS and CDR2 YDEGEE. CDR3 length: 18 residues. Germline trimming cut 6 bases from V and 2 bases from J; bases unmatched to any gene: 16. The CDR3, as DNA: TGTGCCAGCACTTCTCGTACGGGACTAGCCTTAGTCACAGATACGCAGTATTTT. This translates into CASTSRTGLALVTDTQYF.

This chain links TRBV9 with TRBJ2-7, with D perhaps matching TRBD1 (6 bases). The germline gives CDR1 SGDLS, CDR2 YYNGEE. This CDR3 has 14 residues. Trimming pared 4 bases from V and 0 bases from J, leaving 11 bases between. The CDR3 DNA reads TGTGCCAGCAGCCCCCGAGGGGGCTCCTACGAGCAGTACTTC. Encoded protein: CASSPRGGSYEQYF. Looking up the rest from reference TRBV9 and TRBJ2-7 gives the full variable domain: DSGVTQTPKHLITATGQRVTLRCSPRSGDLSVYWYQQSLDQGLQFLIQYYNGEERAKGNILERFSAQQFPDLHSELNLSSLELGDSALYFCASSPRGGSYEQYFGPGTRLTVT.

In nucleotides, the CDR3 is TGTGCCAGCAGCGAAACAGGGGGCGGCAATCAGCCCCAGCATTTT. It yields the protein CASSETGGGNQPQHF. The rearrangement links TRBV9 to TRBJ1-5; 9 nucleotides align to TRBD1. Germline assignment: CDR1 SGDLS and CDR2 YYNGEE. V lost 3 bases, J lost 2 bases, and 3 bases stayed unmatched. This CDR3 contains 15 residues.

This clone showed up just a few times. This chain joins TRBV7-9 and TRBJ2-3; 8 nucleotides agree with TRBD2. The CDR3 sequence is 17 residues long. The germline gives CDR1 SEHNR, CDR2 FQNEAQ (reference sequence). J was trimmed by 0 bases and V by 0 bases; bases with no gene match: 5. The DNA of the CDR3 is TGTGCCAGCAGCTTAGCCCGACTAGCGCCCAGCACAGATACGCAGTATTTT. Amino acids: CASSLARLAPSTDTQYF.

The chain recombines TRBV5-6 with TRBJ2-7, with a weak D call TRBD2 (6 bases). V dropped 0 bases and J dropped 4 bases, with 11 bases sitting between them. The CDR3 spans 14 residues. The germline CDR1 and CDR2 sequences are SGHDT and YYEEEE. The CDR3 nucleotides read TGTGCCAGCAGCTTGGGTAGCGGAGCTTACGAGCAGTACTTC. Protein sequence: CASSLGSGAYEQYF.

The chain is built from TRBV4-3 and TRBJ1-4; D ambiguous. Trimming stripped 5 bases from V and 0 bases from J, with 13 bases between. The length of the CDR3 is 16 residues. Germline loops: CDR1 LGHNA, CDR2 YSLEER. CDR3 sequence reads: CASSLGSRPTNEKLFF. CDR3 sequence (DNA): TGCGCCAGCAGCTTAGGTTCAAGGCCAACTAATGAAAAACTGTTTTTT.

DNA of the CDR3: TGTGCCAGCAGTGAACGACTAGCGGGAGTATACAATGAGCAGTTCTTC. As protein: CASSERLAGVYNEQFF. J is TRBJ2-1 and V is TRBV2, with 12 bases lining up with TRBD2. The CDR3 is 16 residues long. The germline V gene encodes CDR1 SNHLY and CDR2 FYNNEI. J lost 4 bases, V lost 2 bases, and 3 bases had no gene match.

The chain recombines TRBV7-6 with TRBJ1-1, with a weak D call TRBD1 (5 bases). Germline-derived CDR1 and CDR2 are SGHVS and FNYEAQ. Trimming left V 5 bases short and J 9 bases short, with 16 bases between. The CDR3 is 13 amino acids. CDR3 sequence (DNA): TGTGCCAGCAGCCCGCTGTCTGGGGGGAAAGCTTTCTTT. Protein product: CASSPLSGGKAFF.

A few counts support this clone. The chain couples TRBV28 to TRBJ2-7, with D perhaps TRBD2 (7 bases). CDR3 length: 16 residues. The germline gives CDR1 MDHEN, CDR2 SYDVKM. V shed 6 bases and J shed 5 bases, with 23 bases lying between them. The DNA for the CDR3 is TGTGCCAGCAGCTCCCCTACGGGCAGGGGACTAAACGAGCAGTACTTC. The encoded protein is CASSSPTGRGLNEQYF.

The chain is built from TRBV5-5 and TRBJ1-6; D uncertain. The CDR3 spans 18 residues. Germline V gene sequence: CDR1 SGHKS, CDR2 YYEKEE (reference sequence). Trimming pared 0 bases from V and 6 bases from J, leaving 19 bases between. Written as DNA, the CDR3 is TGTGCCAGCAGCTTGGGGGGTACTGGGTATGGTACTAATTCACCCCTCCACTTT. Its translation is CASSLGGTGYGTNSPLHF.